This passage covers 28 T cell receptor beta chains from one sample sequenced in a study of cytomegalovirus exposure and HLA in healthy donors. Sequencing used immunoSEQ multiplex PCR; TCRdb keeps in-frame clones, though not all of them. Here the sample spans under 75,000 clones, just under 85% being singletons. Sequencing input: PBMCs. The receptors stem from a man younger than 40 in good health and CMV-seronegative.

The CDR3 region has the DNA TGCGCCAGCAGCTTGGAGACTAGCGGGGGCCCTCCGGCATATTTT. Amino acid sequence: CASSLETSGGPPAYF. The chain recombines TRBV5-1 with TRBJ2-3; the match to TRBD2 covers 12 bases. The CDR3 is 15 amino acids. J lost 15 bases, V lost 0 bases, and 11 bases had no gene match. CDR1 and CDR2 (germline): SGHRS, YFSETQ.

J is TRBJ2-1 and V is TRBV5-1, with a tentative D call TRBD1 (6 bases). The CDR3 length is 12 residues. Trimming removed 2 bases at V and 7 bases at J, with 7 bases between. The germline V gene has CDR1 SGHRS and CDR2 YFSETQ. The CDR3 region is CASSLQGNEQFF. The CDR3 region has the DNA TGCGCCAGCAGCTTACAGGGAAATGAGCAGTTCTTC.

This rearrangement joins TRBV4-3 to TRBJ2-1; D may be TRBD2 (7 bases). Germline V gene data show CDR1 as LGHNA and CDR2 as YSLEER. The CDR3 is made up of 15 amino acids. V shed 0 bases and J shed 4 bases, with 10 bases lying between them. The CDR3, as DNA: TGCGCCAGCAGCCAAGACGGGGGGCGGTACAATGAGCAGTTCTTC. This sequence encodes CASSQDGGRYNEQFF.

The chain joins TRBV4-1 to TRBJ1-2; 7 bases align to TRBD1. The germline gives CDR1 MGHRA, CDR2 YSYEKL. CDR3 length: 15 amino acids. V was pared by 1 base and J by 3 bases, with 5 bases of the junction left unmatched. The CDR3 region is CASSQGPGQYYGYTF. The CDR3 nucleotides are TGCGCCAGCAGCCAAGGACCGGGACAGTACTATGGCTACACCTTC.

This rearrangement joins TRBV28 to TRBJ2-7, with unresolved D. Trimming took 6 bases from V and 2 from J, leaving 8 bases between them. The CDR3 spans 12 residues. Germline values: CDR1 MDHEN, CDR2 SYDVKM. Here the CDR3 DNA reads TGTGCCAGCAGGCGGCAGACCTACGAGCAGTACTTC. Translated: CASRRQTYEQYF.

This clone was counted once. The chain joins TRBV12-5 to TRBJ2-2, with 10 bases matching TRBD2. Germline trimming cut 4 bases from V and 4 bases from J; bases unmatched to any gene: 9. Germline CDR1 is LGHNT and CDR2 is FRNRAP. This CDR3 comprises 17 residues. The CDR3 DNA reads as TGTGCTAGTGGTTCCGGAAGTAGCGGGGGGCTCACCGGGGAGCTGTTTTTT. It codes for CASGSGSSGGLTGELFF.

CDR3 protein: CASSLGGLAPDEQFF. Here the CDR3 DNA reads TGTGCCAGCAGCTTAGGGGGACTAGCACCCGATGAGCAGTTCTTC. J is TRBJ2-1 and V is TRBV11-3; 9 nucleotides agree with TRBD2. The CDR3 is 15 residues long. With 1 base clipped from V and 8 bases from J, the junction kept 6 bases outside the gene matches. Germline lookup yields CDR1 SGHNT and CDR2 YENEEA.

The rearrangement links TRBV6-1 to TRBJ2-5; 8 nucleotides align to TRBD1. CDR1 is MNHNS, CDR2 SASEGT, per germline. The trim removed 1 base at V and 4 bases at J, leaving 11 bases unmatched. The CDR3 is 17 residues long. The CDR3 is CASSEGGQGAGAETQYF. The CDR3 nucleotides read TGTGCCAGCAGTGAAGGAGGGCAGGGGGCAGGGGCAGAGACCCAGTACTTC.

This clone was seen only once. V gene TRBV18 combines with J gene TRBJ1-3, with TRBD1 matching over 8 bases. CDR1 KGHSH and CDR2 LQKENI come from the germline V gene. The CDR3 is made up of 15 amino acids. V lost 2 bases to trimming and J lost 2 bases; unmatched junction nucleotides: 2. CDR3 coding DNA: TGTGCCAGCTCACCAACAGGGGGTACTGGAAACACCATATATTTT. Translation gives CASSPTGGTGNTIYF.

This clone was seen a few times. The chain recombines TRBV11-2 with TRBJ1-2; D might be TRBD1 (5 bases). The CDR3 runs to 15 residues. In germline, CDR1 is SGHAT, CDR2 FQNNGV. Trimming stripped 4 bases from V and 0 bases from J, with 12 bases between. The CDR3 DNA reads as TGTGCCAGCAGCTCCTCTAGGACAACTAACTATGGCTACACCTTC. Translating gives CASSSSRTTNYGYTF. Drawing the rest from reference TRBV11-2 and TRBJ1-2, the complete variable domain is EAGVAQSPRYKIIEKRQSVAFWCNPISGHATLYWYQQILGQGPKLLIQFQNNGVVDDSQLPKDRFSAERLKGVDSTLKIQPAKLEDSAVYLCASSSSRTTNYGYTFGSGTRLTVV.

The chain carries TRBV10-2 and TRBJ1-4, with D unclear. The CDR3 contains 14 residues. Germline CDR1 and CDR2: WSHSY and SAAADI. Trimming took off 2 bases at V and 5 bases at J, with 9 bases between the two ends. The CDR3, as DNA: TGCGCCAGCAGTGAGGGGCCAGAAAATGAAAAACTGTTTTTT. It translates to CASSEGPENEKLFF.

The rearrangement links TRBV4-1 to TRBJ2-7; TRBD2 might be the D (5 bases). Germline V gene lookup returns CDR1 MGHRA and CDR2 YSYEKL. Trimming took off 4 bases at V and 3 bases at J, with 16 bases between the two ends. This CDR3 comprises 15 residues. CDR3 loop: CASSLTGRGDYEQYF. In nucleotides, the CDR3 is TGCGCCAGCAGCCTAACCGGACGGGGTGACTACGAGCAGTACTTC.

This clone was seen only a few times. The chain has TRBV6-1 and TRBJ1-2; D unclear. This CDR3 is 13 amino acids long. V lost 0 bases and J lost 7, with 9 bases in between. Germline V gene lookup returns CDR1 MNHNS and CDR2 SASEGT. The CDR3 region is CASSEAARGGYTF. The CDR3 DNA reads TGTGCCAGCAGTGAAGCAGCCCGAGGTGGCTACACCTTC.

In its sample, this clone was seen many times. The gene calls are TRBV4-3 and TRBJ2-1, with 10 bases fitting TRBD2. Per the germline V gene, CDR1 is LGHNA and CDR2 is YSLEER. CDR3 length: 15 residues. With V trimmed by 4 bases and J by 9 bases, 9 bases remained unmatched. In DNA form, the CDR3 reads TGCGCCAGCAGCCCTCTAGCGGGAGAGAGAGGTGAGCAGTTCTTC. Protein: CASSPLAGERGEQFF.

For the CDR3, the DNA is TGCGCCAGCAGCACCGGGACAGGAGTTAGTGGCTATGGCTACACCTTC. It is translated as CASSTGTGVSGYGYTF. This chain connects TRBV5-1 to TRBJ1-2, with 8 bases identical to TRBD1. From germline, CDR1 is SGHRS and CDR2 YFSETQ. With V trimmed by 4 bases and J by 4 bases, 12 bases remained unmatched. The CDR3 runs to 16 residues.

This clone appeared a few times. This chain's CDR3 is CASSTFRGYSNQPQHF. The CDR3 DNA reads as TGTGCCAGTAGTACTTTCAGGGGATATAGCAATCAGCCCCAGCATTTT. The gene calls are TRBV19 and TRBJ1-5; tentatively, D is TRBD1 (6 bases). In germline, CDR1 is LNHDA, CDR2 SQIVND (reference sequence). The length of the CDR3 is 16 residues. Trimming pared 4 bases from V and 0 bases from J, leaving 13 bases between.

The genes are TRBV7-8 and TRBJ2-3, with 9 bases that match TRBD2. The CDR3 loop spans 16 amino acids. V gave up 0 bases and J gave up 1 base; unmatched junction bases: 2. CDR1 and CDR2 (germline): SGHVS, FQNEAQ. DNA of the CDR3: TGTGCCAGCAGCTTAGCTAGCGGGAGTGGCACAGATACGCAGTATTTT. Residues: CASSLASGSGTDTQYF.

This clone was found a few times. The chain recombines TRBV18 with TRBJ2-1; TRBD2 might be the D (6 bases). This CDR3 has 14 amino acids. V was trimmed by 0 bases and J by 9 bases, leaving 12 bases between them. Germline values: CDR1 KGHSH, CDR2 LQKENI. The CDR3 loop is CASSPPPRGGEQFF. CDR3 nucleotide sequence: TGTGCCAGCTCACCACCGCCGAGGGGAGGTGAGCAGTTCTTC. Full variable domain (remainder filled in from reference TRBV18 and TRBJ2-1): NAGVMQNPRHLVRRRGQEARLRCSPMKGHSHVYWYRQLPEEGLKFMVYLQKENIIDESGMPKERFSAEFPKEGPSILRIQQVVRGDSAAYFCASSPPPRGGEQFFGPGTRLTVL.

V is TRBV7-8 and J is TRBJ2-2; TRBD1 might be the D (5 bases). The CDR3 has 15 residues. CDR1 and CDR2 (germline): SGHVS, FQNEAQ. Trimming took 6 bases from V and 1 from J, leaving 12 bases between them. CDR3 loop: CASRNTQGNTGELFF. DNA of the CDR3: TGTGCCAGCAGAAACACTCAGGGGAACACCGGGGAGCTGTTTTTT.

This chain connects TRBV6-5 to TRBJ2-1, with 8 bases matching TRBD1. V was pared by 5 bases and J by 6 bases, with 9 bases of the junction left unmatched. The V gene's germline CDR1 is MNHEY and CDR2 SVGAGI. This CDR3 region has 15 residues. CDR3: CASSRLETGGNEQFF. The CDR3 DNA reads TGTGCCAGCAGTCGGCTTGAAACAGGGGGCAATGAGCAGTTCTTC.

The rearrangement joins TRBV5-4 to TRBJ2-7; TRBD2 agrees at 8 bases. This CDR3 comprises 17 residues. From germline, CDR1 is SGHNT and CDR2 YYREEE (reference sequence). After removal of 5 bases from V and 6 bases from J, the junction contained 19 bases not matched to a gene. Here the CDR3 reads CASSSGTSYPFSLEQYF. The CDR3 region has the DNA TGTGCCAGCAGTTCCGGGACTAGTTATCCCTTCTCGCTCGAGCAGTACTTC.

V usage is TRBV4-1 and J usage is TRBJ2-7; 8 bases fit TRBD1. With V trimmed by 1 base and J by 0 bases, 20 bases remained unmatched. The germline V gene encodes CDR1 MGHRA and CDR2 YSYEKL. The CDR3 spans 21 residues. The CDR3 DNA sequence: TGCGCCAGCAGCCAAGCCACACCGGGACAGGTTACTCAAATTAGCTCCTACGAGCAGTACGTC. The encoded protein is CASSQATPGQVTQISSYEQYV.

The V call is TRBV29-1, the J call TRBJ1-1, with D unclear. The CDR3 extends over 13 amino acids. The germline CDR1 and CDR2 sequences are SQVTM and ANQGSEA. Trimming stripped 6 bases from V and 5 bases from J, with 16 bases between. The CDR3 DNA is TGCAGCGTGGGTTCGGAGATAGAGACTGAAGCTTTCTTT. This sequence encodes CSVGSEIETEAFF.

This chain uses TRBV7-3 with TRBJ1-1, with D possibly being TRBD1 (5 bases). Deletions cut 2 bases from V and 1 base from J, with 8 bases between. Germline V gene sequence: CDR1 SGHTA, CDR2 FQGTGA. The CDR3 loop spans 14 amino acids. The CDR3 DNA sequence: TGTGCCAGCAGCTTAGGGGCGGCGAACACTGAAGCTTTCTTT. It specifies CASSLGAANTEAFF.

The chain uses TRBV5-8 and TRBJ1-2; possible D gene TRBD1, 5 bases. V was trimmed by 0 bases and J by 5 bases, leaving 11 bases between them. There are 14 residues in the CDR3. Germline loops: CDR1 SGHTS, CDR2 YDEGEE. The CDR3 nucleotides read TGTGCCAGCAGCTTGGGTCAGGGAAGGTATGGCTACACCTTC. Protein sequence: CASSLGQGRYGYTF.

This chain joins TRBV11-3 and TRBJ1-1, with D perhaps TRBD1 (5 bases). The V gene's germline CDR1 is SGHNT and CDR2 YENEEA. The CDR3 totals 15 residues. Trimming shortened V by 6 bases and J by 1 base, and 15 bases separated the two germline ends. The CDR3 spells CASRGAYTENTEAFF. CDR3 sequence (DNA): TGTGCCAGCAGAGGGGCTTACACCGAGAACACTGAAGCTTTCTTT.

The V gene is TRBV30, the J gene TRBJ2-1; possible D gene TRBD2, 6 bases. V was shortened by 3 bases and J by 4 bases, with 22 bases between the two germline ends. Germline lookup yields CDR1 GTSNPN and CDR2 SVGIG (reference sequence). The CDR3 extends over 17 amino acids. CDR3 in amino acids: CAWSLDPPRRGYNEQFF. The CDR3 nucleotides read TGTGCCTGGAGCCTAGATCCCCCCCGACGGGGGTACAATGAGCAGTTCTTC.

V usage is TRBV5-4 and J usage is TRBJ2-1; TRBD2 is a possible D gene (6 bases). CDR3 size: 16 residues. The V gene's germline CDR1 is SGHNT and CDR2 YYREEE (reference sequence). V lost 0 bases and J 5 bases, leaving 15 bases between the germline ends. CDR3 sequence (DNA): TGTGCCAGCAGCTTGGCGGACTACCCCCGAAACAATGAGCAGTTCTTC. Its protein product is CASSLADYPRNNEQFF.